These 24 T cell receptor beta chains were all obtained from the same sample, sequenced in a study of blood T cells in healthy people across ages. It was with a sample-barcoded 5' primer and a J-beta primer mix that a second PCR of roughly 6 to 12 cycles was run. TCRdb recomputed calls from the 5' RACE reads with MiXCR, one row per CDR3 protein. Among hundreds of thousands of distinct CDR3 sequences listed, over 20% were seen once. The sample taken for sequencing was blood. The receptor set was obtained from a man aged 70 or older in good health.

This CDR3 is CASSQPGGANSPLHF. CDR3 bases: TGTGCCAGCAGCCAACCAGGGGGCGCGAATTCACCCCTCCACTTT. This chain uses TRBV3-1 with TRBJ1-6; 8 bases are shared with TRBD1. The CDR3 loop spans 15 amino acids. The V segment lost 2 bases and the J segment 7 bases; nucleotides outside the gene matches: 4. Germline CDR1 is LGHDT and CDR2 is YNNKEL (reference sequence).

This clonotype was found many times. The CDR3 region has the DNA TGCGCCAGCAGCCAACTTGGGTCAGATACGCAGTATTTT. This encodes CASSQLGSDTQYF. The J gene is TRBJ2-3, the V gene TRBV4-1; no firm D call. The CDR3 loop spans 13 amino acids. Germline V gene sequence: CDR1 MGHRA, CDR2 YSYEKL. V lost 2 bases and J 4 bases, leaving 7 bases between the germline ends.

This clonotype was recorded a few times. A read error may produce the germline difference seen at one junction end. This chain links TRBV2 with TRBJ2-5; D gene unclear. The CDR3 is 8 amino acids. Germline lookup yields CDR1 SNHLY and CDR2 FYNNEI. Written as DNA, the CDR3 is TGTGCCAGCAGCACCGACCTCTTC. Translating it yields CASSTDLF.

This clonotype has only one observation. This chain uses TRBV9 with TRBJ2-1, with TRBD2 matching 8 bases. V shed 0 bases and J 0 bases; nucleotides not matched to a gene: 11. There are 19 residues in the CDR3. CDR1 is SGDLS, CDR2 YYNGEE, per germline. The CDR3 bases are TGTGCCAGCAGCGTAGAGGATTTCCTAGCGGGCCGCTCCTACAATGAGCAGTTCTTC. Protein sequence: CASSVEDFLAGRSYNEQFF.

This clonotype was seen more than once but under ten times. Here the CDR3 DNA reads TGCGCCAGCAGGGTCCTCGCGGGAGGCACCGGGGAGCTGTTTTTT. Protein product: CASRVLAGGTGELFF. The chain has TRBV5-1 and TRBJ2-2; 8 bases map to TRBD2. CDR1 is SGHRS and CDR2 is YFSETQ in the germline V gene. The CDR3 sequence is 15 residues long. The V segment lost 5 bases and the J segment 4 bases; nucleotides outside the gene matches: 7.

This clonotype was recorded a few times. The chain uses TRBV5-1 and TRBJ2-2; a weak D match, TRBD1 (5 bases). The CDR3 is 17 amino acids. The germline V gene encodes CDR1 SGHRS and CDR2 YFSETQ. Trimming removed 4 bases at V and 4 bases at J, with 20 bases between. CDR3 coding DNA: TGCGCCAGCAGCACCACCTCCTACAGGAGCCTCACCGGGGAGCTGTTTTTT. Its translation is CASSTTSYRSLTGELFF.

Remarks on this clonotype: This may stem from a read error, because a much larger clone lies one nucleotide away. The rearrangement links TRBV2 to TRBJ2-1; perhaps TRBD2 as D (5 bases). Germline V gene lookup returns CDR1 SNHLY and CDR2 FYNNEI. The V and J ends lost 6 bases and 9 bases respectively, with 12 bases between them. The CDR3 sequence is 12 residues long. Here the CDR3 DNA reads TGTGCCAGCAGCGAGACTAAGCGTGAGCAGTTCTTC. Protein sequence: CASSETKREQFF. Filled out from reference TRBV2 and TRBJ2-1, the complete variable domain reads EPEVTQTPSHQVTQMGQEVILRCVPISNHLYFYWYRQILGQKVEFLVSFYNNEISEKSEIFDDQFSVERPDGSNFTLKIRSTKLEDSAMYFCASSETKREQFFGPGTRLTVL.

There are a few counts of this clonotype. This clone may be a read error of a much larger clone one base away. The chain combines TRBV5-5 with TRBJ1-2, with D perhaps TRBD1 (5 bases). Trimming took 7 bases from V and 1 from J, leaving 14 bases between them. The length of the CDR3 is 14 residues. Germline assignment: CDR1 SGHKS and CDR2 YYEKEE (reference sequence). The CDR3 loop reads CASGPDSFNYGYTF. CDR3 nucleotides: TGTGCCAGCGGCCCCGACAGCTTTAACTATGGCTACACCTTC.

The rearrangement joins TRBV20-1 to TRBJ2-3; D is ambiguous. The V and J ends lost 1 base and 3 bases respectively, with 8 bases between them. The CDR3 contains 13 residues. CDR1 and CDR2 (germline): DFQATT, SNEGSKA (reference sequence). CDR3 sequence: CSARGTPTDTQYF. CDR3 bases: TGCAGTGCTAGAGGCACTCCGACAGATACGCAGTATTTT.

The chain has TRBV29-1 and TRBJ2-5; perhaps TRBD1 as D (6 bases). This CDR3 has 13 amino acids. CDR1 is SQVTM and CDR2 is ANQGSEA in the germline V gene. Trimming took 4 bases from V and 2 from J, leaving 11 bases between them. CDR3 in amino acids: CSVVPGAQETQYF. The CDR3 DNA reads as TGCAGCGTTGTGCCAGGGGCACAAGAGACCCAGTACTTC.

Turning to this clonotype: The germline gene is not matched at one end of the junction; a read error may be the cause. The chain is built from TRBV2 and TRBJ1-1; possible D gene TRBD1, 5 bases. This CDR3 has 14 amino acids. Germline CDR1 is SNHLY and CDR2 is FYNNEI. The CDR3 region is CAGSESREDGEAFF. CDR3 nucleotide sequence: TGTGCCGGCAGTGAGAGCAGGGAAGACGGTGAAGCTTTCTTT.

The chain is built from TRBV2 and TRBJ1-5; D is unclear. With 6 bases removed from V and 5 bases from J, the gap between germline ends came to 11 bases. The germline V gene has CDR1 SNHLY and CDR2 FYNNEI. The length of the CDR3 is 13 residues. CDR3 amino acids: CASRLTRDQPQHF. The CDR3 nucleotides read TGTGCCAGCAGACTGACGAGGGATCAGCCCCAGCATTTT.

Only a few counts were recorded for this clonotype. The CDR3 does not end in the conserved phenylalanine or tryptophan, so this is likely a read error. CDR3 amino acids: CASSYLGAVDEQYS. DNA for the CDR3: TGTGCCAGCAGTTACCTGGGGGCAGTCGACGAGCAGTACTCC. The V call is TRBV6-2 or TRBV6-3, the J call TRBJ2-7; a possible D gene is TRBD1 (6 bases). The CDR3 sequence is 14 residues long. V lost 2 bases, J lost 5 bases, and 13 bases lay in between. Looked up from germline, CDR1 is MNHEY and CDR2 is SVGEGT.

J is TRBJ2-4 and V is TRBV29-1; possibly TRBD1 or TRBD2 for D (5 bases each). From germline, CDR1 is SQVTM and CDR2 ANQGSEA. There are 13 residues in the CDR3. Trimming removed 0 bases at V and 15 bases at J, with 18 bases between. This CDR3 is CSVEEFRDSGRYF. In DNA form, the CDR3 reads TGCAGCGTTGAAGAATTTCGAGACTCGGGACGGTACTTC.

V is TRBV7-2 and J is TRBJ2-3, with 7 bases identical to TRBD2. Germline CDR1 and CDR2: SGHTA and FQGNSA. J was trimmed by 2 bases and V by 2 bases; bases with no gene match: 10. This CDR3 has 17 residues. Written as DNA, the CDR3 is TGTGCCAGCAGCTTACTGTCGGGACTACTTTCCACAGATACGCAGTATTTT. It specifies CASSLLSGLLSTDTQYF.

This clonotype came up a few times. The chain combines TRBV5-1 with TRBJ2-2; no reliable D call. CDR1 and CDR2 (germline): SGHRS, YFSETQ. The CDR3 extends over 15 amino acids. Trimming took 4 bases from V and 6 from J, leaving 16 bases between them. The CDR3 DNA reads as TGCGCCAGCAGCGCCCCGGAAGATGGTTCCGGGGAGCTGTTTTTT. It is translated as CASSAPEDGSGELFF.

The rearrangement uses TRBV6-1 and TRBJ1-6; D perhaps matches TRBD1 (5 bases). Trimming pared 2 bases from V and 0 bases from J, leaving 11 bases between. Germline-derived CDR1 and CDR2 are MNHNS and SASEGT. The CDR3 totals 17 residues. CDR3 residues: CASSELSGSSYNSPLHF. CDR3 coding DNA: TGTGCCAGCAGTGAACTGTCAGGGAGCTCCTATAATTCACCCCTCCACTTT.

This clonotype has more than one count but fewer than ten. The chain couples TRBV5-1 to TRBJ2-5; TRBD2 matches 7 bases. Germline CDR1 SGHRS, CDR2 YFSETQ. The CDR3 runs to 15 residues. V was pared by 1 base and J by 0 bases, with 3 bases of the junction left unmatched. The CDR3 sequence is CASSLSAGDQETQYF. The CDR3 DNA follows: TGCGCCAGCAGCTTGAGCGCGGGGGACCAAGAGACCCAGTACTTC. The variable domain in full, with the rest retrieved from reference TRBV5-1 and TRBJ2-5, is KAGVTQTPRYLIKTRGQQVTLSCSPISGHRSVSWYQQTPGQGLQFLFEYFSETQRNKGNFPGRFSGRQFSNSRSEMNVSTLELGDSALYLCASSLSAGDQETQYFGPGTRLLVL.

This chain links TRBV9 with TRBJ1-4; 12 bases match TRBD1. The CDR3 loop spans 15 amino acids. CDR1 and CDR2 from the germline V gene are SGDLS and YYNGEE. V lost 3 bases to trimming and J lost 7 bases; unmatched junction nucleotides: 4. The CDR3 here is CASSGDRGRVEKLFF. The CDR3 DNA reads TGTGCCAGCAGCGGGGACAGGGGGCGCGTTGAAAAACTGTTTTTT. Combining the CDR3 with reference TRBV9 and TRBJ1-4 gives the whole variable domain DSGVTQTPKHLITATGQRVTLRCSPRSGDLSVYWYQQSLDQGLQFLIQYYNGEERAKGNILERFSAQQFPDLHSELNLSSLELGDSALYFCASSGDRGRVEKLFFGSGTQLSVL.

V usage is TRBV20-1 and J usage is TRBJ1-3, with D possibly matching TRBD1 (6 bases). In germline, CDR1 is DFQATT, CDR2 SNEGSKA (reference sequence). The CDR3 is made up of 14 amino acids. V lost 2 bases, J lost 1 base, and 9 bases lay in between. The DNA of the CDR3 is TGCAGTGCTAGAACAGGGAAGTCTGGAAACACCATATATTTT. This codes for CSARTGKSGNTIYF.

J is TRBJ2-3 and V is TRBV28, with 8 bases identical to TRBD1. This CDR3 has 16 residues. Germline assignment: CDR1 MDHEN and CDR2 SYDVKM. V gave up 5 bases and J gave up 6 bases; unmatched junction bases: 13. The CDR3 nucleotides read TGTGCCAGCAGTCTCCGACAGGGGTTTGATTCGGATACGCAGTATTTT. Translation: CASSLRQGFDSDTQYF.

This clonotype has just a few counts. J is TRBJ2-5 and V is TRBV2; TRBD2 matches 7 bases. The junction had 13 bases not matched to a gene; V was cut back by 5 bases and J by 4 bases. In germline, CDR1 is SNHLY, CDR2 FYNNEI. This CDR3 contains 16 residues. The CDR3 reads CASSSPDGTIPETQYF. In DNA, the CDR3 is TGTGCCAGCAGTTCACCCGATGGGACTATCCCAGAGACCCAGTACTTC.

With respect to this clonotype: The junction and the germline gene differ at one end; a read error may be behind it. In DNA form, the CDR3 reads TGCAGTGTATGGCCGGAGAACACTGAGGCTTTCTTT. It specifies CSVWPENTEAFF. The chain employs TRBV20-1 and TRBJ1-1; D gene ambiguous. The CDR3 extends over 12 amino acids. The germline V gene encodes CDR1 DFQATT and CDR2 SNEGSKA (reference sequence).

This chain uses TRBV12-3 or TRBV12-4 with TRBJ2-2; a weak D match, TRBD1 (6 bases). The CDR3 loop spans 15 amino acids. Deletions cut 2 bases from V and 4 bases from J, with 11 bases between. The CDR3 loop is CASSLQGLSTGELFF. The CDR3 coding sequence is TGTGCCAGCAGTTTACAGGGGCTGAGCACCGGGGAGCTGTTTTTT.